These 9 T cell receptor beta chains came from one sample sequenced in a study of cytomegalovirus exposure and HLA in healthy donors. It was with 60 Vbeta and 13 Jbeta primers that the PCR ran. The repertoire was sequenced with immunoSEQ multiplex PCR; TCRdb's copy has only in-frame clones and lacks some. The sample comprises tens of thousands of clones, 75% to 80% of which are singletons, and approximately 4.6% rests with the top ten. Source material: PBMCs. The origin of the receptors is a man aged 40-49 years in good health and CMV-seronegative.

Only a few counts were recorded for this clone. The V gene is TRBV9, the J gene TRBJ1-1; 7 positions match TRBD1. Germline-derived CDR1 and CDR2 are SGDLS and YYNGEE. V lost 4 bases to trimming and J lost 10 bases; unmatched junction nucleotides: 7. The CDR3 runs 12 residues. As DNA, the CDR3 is TGTGCCAGCAGCCCACACAGGGGCGCAGCTTTCTTT. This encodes CASSPHRGAAFF.

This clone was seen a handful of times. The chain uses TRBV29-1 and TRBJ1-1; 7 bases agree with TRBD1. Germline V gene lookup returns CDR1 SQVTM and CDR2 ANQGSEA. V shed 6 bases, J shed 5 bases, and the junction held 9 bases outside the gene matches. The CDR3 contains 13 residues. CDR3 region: CSVGLATGTEAFF. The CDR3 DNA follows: TGCAGCGTCGGGTTAGCGACAGGGACTGAAGCTTTCTTT. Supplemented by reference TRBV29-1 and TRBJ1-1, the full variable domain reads SAVISQKPSRDICQRGTSLTIQCQVDSQVTMMFWYRQQPGQSLTLIATANQGSEATYESGFVIDKFPISRPNLTFSTLTVSNMSPEDSSIYLCSVGLATGTEAFFGQGTRLTVV.

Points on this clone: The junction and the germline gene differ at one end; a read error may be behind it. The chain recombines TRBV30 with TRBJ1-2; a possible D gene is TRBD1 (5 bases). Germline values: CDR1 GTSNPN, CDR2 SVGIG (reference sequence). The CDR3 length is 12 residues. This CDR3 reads CAWSGQFYGYAF. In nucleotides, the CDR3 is TGTGCCTGGAGTGGACAGTTCTATGGCTACGCCTTC. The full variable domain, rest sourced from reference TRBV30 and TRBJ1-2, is SQTIHQWPATLVQPVGSPLSLECTVEGTSNPNLYWYRQAAGRGLQLLFYSVGIGQISSEVPQNLSASRPQDRQFILSSKKLLLSDSGFYLCAWSGQFYGYAFGSGTRLTVV.

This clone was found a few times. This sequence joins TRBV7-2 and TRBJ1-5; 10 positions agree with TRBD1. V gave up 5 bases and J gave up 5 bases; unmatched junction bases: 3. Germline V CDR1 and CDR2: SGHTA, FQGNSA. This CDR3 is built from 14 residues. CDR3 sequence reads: CASSATGGDQPQHF. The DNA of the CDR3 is TGTGCCAGCAGCGCGACAGGGGGCGATCAGCCCCAGCATTTT.

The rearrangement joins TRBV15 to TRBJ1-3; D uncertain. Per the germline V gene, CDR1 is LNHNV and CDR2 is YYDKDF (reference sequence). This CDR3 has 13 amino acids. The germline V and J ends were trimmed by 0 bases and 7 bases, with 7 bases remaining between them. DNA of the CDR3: TGTGCCACCAGCAGAGATCGAGGGAACACCATATATTTT. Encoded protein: CATSRDRGNTIYF.

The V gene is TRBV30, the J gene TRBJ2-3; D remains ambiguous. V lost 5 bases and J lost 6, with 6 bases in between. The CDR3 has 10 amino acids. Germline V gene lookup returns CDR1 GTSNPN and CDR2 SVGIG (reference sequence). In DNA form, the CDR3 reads TGTGCCTGGGAACGGGATACGCAGTATTTT. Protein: CAWERDTQYF.

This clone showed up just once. The DNA of the CDR3 is TGTGCCAGCAGCTTAATGGGCGGGCAGCCCCAGCATTTT. Its translation: CASSLMGGQPQHF. The V call is TRBV7-6, the J call TRBJ1-5; D gene uncertain. Germline V gene sequence: CDR1 SGHVS, CDR2 FNYEAQ. This CDR3 has 13 amino acids. Trimming cost V 2 bases and J 7 bases, with 9 bases left between them. Supplemented by reference TRBV7-6 and TRBJ1-5, the full variable domain reads GAGVSQSPRYKVTKRGQDVALRCDPISGHVSLYWYRQALGQGPEFLTYFNYEAQQDKSGLPNDRFSAERPEGSISTLTIQRTEQRDSAMYRCASSLMGGQPQHFGDGTRLSIL.

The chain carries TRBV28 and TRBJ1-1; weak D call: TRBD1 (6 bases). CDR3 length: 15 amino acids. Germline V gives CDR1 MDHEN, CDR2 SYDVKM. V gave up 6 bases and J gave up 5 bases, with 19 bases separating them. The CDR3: CASSLTGRGGTEAFF. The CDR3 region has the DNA TGTGCCAGCAGCCTGACAGGAAGGGGGGGGACTGAAGCTTTCTTT.

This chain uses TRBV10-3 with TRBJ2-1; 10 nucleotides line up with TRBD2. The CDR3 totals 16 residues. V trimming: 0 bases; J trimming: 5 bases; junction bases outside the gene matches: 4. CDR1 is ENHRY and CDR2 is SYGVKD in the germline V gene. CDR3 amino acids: CAISESRTSGDNEQFF. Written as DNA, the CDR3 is TGTGCCATCAGTGAGTCGCGGACTAGCGGTGACAATGAGCAGTTCTTC.